This entry features one T cell receptor (beta chain) sequence. Its specific antigen is unknown. No base quality values were provided; no much bigger clone lies one nucleotide off. This sample is drawn from a study of OX40 agonist ivuxolimab in advanced cancers. Background for the entire study: Ivuxolimab was an agonistic, fully human IgG2 monoclonal antibody directed against OX40 (CD134), a costimulatory receptor. Intravenous ivuxolimab was administered to patients every 2 weeks at six dose levels: 0.01, 0.1, 0.3, 1.5, 3 and 10 mg/kg. Among the roughly 52 dose-escalation patients, about 19 had hepatocellular carcinoma, roughly 15 melanoma, 9 renal cell carcinoma and 9 head and neck cancer. The dose-escalation cohort was 82.7% male with a mean age of approximately 60 years, ranging from roughly 23 to 80. Prior anti-PD-1, anti-PD-L1 or anti-CTLA-4 therapy was permitted, and 40% to 50% of dose-escalation patients had received checkpoint inhibitors. Three dose-escalation patients achieved partial responses, one with hepatocellular carcinoma and two with cutaneous melanoma. The purpose of peripheral TCRbeta sequencing was to test whether ivuxolimab changed TCR sequence diversity and led to clonal T-cell expansion. The monotherapy dose-escalation portion (N ≈ 50 patients) of the phase I ivuxolimab trial is reported in the paper. What the study reported, not specific to this receptor: Low levels of normalized T-cell clonal expansion were also seen in some patients who did not respond. At doses of 0.1 to 3.0 mg/kg, clonal expansion of both CD4+ and CD8+ T cells in blood was seen between baseline and week 6. Which antigens the clonally expanded peripheral T cells were specific for was not determined. After ivuxolimab, expanded clones were on average more numerous among CD8+ T cells than among CD4+ T cells. In partial responders in the 0.1-3.0 mg/kg groups, normalized peripheral clonal expansion was found to be among the lowest, especially among CD8+ T cells.

The CDR3 measures 15 amino acids from cysteine to phenylalanine. Only the CDR3 DNA stays, 45 bases, in frame from base 1. V and J lose 0 bases and 5 bases, and a span of 13 bases separates them. CDR1 and CDR2 are drawn from the germline V gene (reference sequence): GTSNPN, SVGIG. To sequence the TCRbeta CDR3 region, genomic DNA was isolated from the sorted cells. TCRbeta CDR3 regions were sequenced using the immunoSEQ Assay. TCRdb re-hosts the immuneACCESS table, in-frame sequences only. Its copies lack some clones; in the studies checked, an unresolved V gene accounts for under half of them, and the cause for the rest is not known. The sample table lists some 20,000 clones, over 70% of them with a count of one. The ten largest make up 11% of the sample. The trial excluded patients who had a history of autoimmune disease or were on systemic immunosuppression. Peripheral blood for TCR sequencing was drawn from every dose cohort at baseline, at cycle 4 day 1 and at cycle 7 day 1. The samples were taken from a phase I, first-in-human, multicenter, open-label dose-escalation trial of ivuxolimab. The trial enrolled adults with locally advanced or metastatic head and neck squamous cell, hepatocellular, melanoma or renal cell carcinoma. Before TCR sequencing, CD4+ and CD8+ T cells were separately sorted from peripheral blood.

The sequence derives from an adult with an advanced solid tumor such as melanoma, head and neck, liver or kidney cancer. The sample in question was CD4+ or CD8+ T cells sorted from blood, obtained in a trial of the OX40 agonist ivuxolimab. The V gene is TRBV30 and the J gene is TRBJ2-2; the D gene is perhaps TRBD2, from 6 matching bases. In nucleotide form, the sequence is TGTGCCTGGAGTGTACGGGGGAGATGGACCGGGGAGCTGTTTTTT. This yields the protein CAWSVRGRWTGELFF.